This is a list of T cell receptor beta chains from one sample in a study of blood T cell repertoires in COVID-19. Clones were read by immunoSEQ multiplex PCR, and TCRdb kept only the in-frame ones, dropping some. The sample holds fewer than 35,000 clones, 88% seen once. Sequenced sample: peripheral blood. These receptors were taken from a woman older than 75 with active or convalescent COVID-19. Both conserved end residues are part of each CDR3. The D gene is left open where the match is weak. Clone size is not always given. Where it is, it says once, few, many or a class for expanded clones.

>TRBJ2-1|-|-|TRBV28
CASSLKGINEQFF
TGTGCCAGCAGTTTAAAGGGGATCAATGAGCAGTTCTTC
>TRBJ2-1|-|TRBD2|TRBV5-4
CASSGTSDNEQFF
TGTGCCAGCAGCGGAACTAGCGACAATGAGCAGTTCTTC
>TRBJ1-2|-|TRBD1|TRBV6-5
CASSRGNDYGYTF
TGTGCCAGCAGCAGGGGGAATGACTATGGCTACACCTTC
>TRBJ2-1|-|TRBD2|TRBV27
CASSLLGGGNEQFF
TGTGCCAGCAGTTTATTGGGCGGGGGGAATGAGCAGTTCTTC
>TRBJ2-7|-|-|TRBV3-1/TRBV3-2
CASSPSLRIPGNEQYF
TGTGCCAGCAGCCCCTCCCTTAGAATCCCCGGGAACGAGCAGTACTTC
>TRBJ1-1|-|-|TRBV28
CASSLGLMNTEAFF
TGTGCCAGCAGTTTAGGGCTCATGAACACTGAAGCTTTCTTT
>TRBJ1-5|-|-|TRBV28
CASSFRGYNQPQHF
TGTGCCAGCAGTTTTAGGGGGTACAATCAGCCCCAGCATTTT
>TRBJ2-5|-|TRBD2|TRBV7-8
CASSLAAGGSGETQYF
TGTGCCAGCAGCTTAGCGGCGGGGGGGTCTGGAGAGACCCAGTACTTC
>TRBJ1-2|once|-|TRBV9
CASSAYQQENHGYTF
TGTGCCAGCAGCGCATATCAACAGGAAAATCATGGCTACACCTTC
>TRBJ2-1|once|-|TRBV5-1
CASSLDFDRNNEQFF
TGCGCCAGCAGCTTGGATTTTGACAGAAACAATGAGCAGTTCTTC
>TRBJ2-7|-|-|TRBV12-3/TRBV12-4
CASSLDSSYEQYF
TGTGCCAGCAGTTTAGACAGTTCCTACGAGCAGTACTTC
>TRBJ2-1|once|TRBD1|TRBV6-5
CASSKQGGNNEQFF
TGTGCCAGCTCAAAACAGGGGGGAAACAATGAGCAGTTCTTC
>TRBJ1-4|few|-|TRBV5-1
CASSLGTATNEKLFF
TGCGCCAGCAGCTTGGGGACAGCGACTAATGAAAAACTGTTTTTT
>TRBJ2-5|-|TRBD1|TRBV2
CASNLGQGAGETQYF
TGTGCCAGCAACCTGGGACAGGGGGCGGGGGAGACCCAGTACTTC
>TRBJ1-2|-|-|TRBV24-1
CATSDSVGRRDGYTF
TGTGCCACCAGTGATAGTGTAGGACGGCGGGATGGCTACACCTTC
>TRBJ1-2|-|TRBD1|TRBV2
CASRDRGRSGYTF
TGTGCCAGCAGAGACAGGGGAAGGTCTGGCTACACCTTC
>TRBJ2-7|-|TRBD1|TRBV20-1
CRGDRGLEQYF
TGCAGAGGGGACAGGGGTCTGGAGCAGTACTTC
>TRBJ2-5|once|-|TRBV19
CASSIRGQETQYF
TGTGCCAGTAGTATCCGGGGACAAGAGACCCAGTACTTC
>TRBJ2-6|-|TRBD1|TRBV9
CASRRQGDTGANVLTF
TGTGCCAGCAGGCGACAGGGGGATACTGGGGCCAACGTCCTGACTTTC
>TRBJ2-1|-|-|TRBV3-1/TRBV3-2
CASSQEPGRSYNEQFF
TGTGCCAGCAGCCAAGAGCCGGGAAGGTCCTACAATGAGCAGTTCTTC
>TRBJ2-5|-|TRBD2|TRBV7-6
CASSLVGTSGFKETQYF
TGTGCCAGCAGCTTAGTTGGGACTAGCGGCTTCAAAGAGACCCAGTACTTC
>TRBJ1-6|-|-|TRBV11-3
CASTPKGVYSPLHF
TGTGCCAGCACCCCGAAAGGGGTTTACTCACCCCTCCACTTT
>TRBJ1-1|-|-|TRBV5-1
CASSSELGRIGTEAFF
TGCGCCAGCAGCTCCGAGTTGGGCAGGATCGGCACTGAAGCTTTCTTT
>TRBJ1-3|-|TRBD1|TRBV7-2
CASGRQGAGNTIYF
TGTGCCAGCGGTAGACAGGGGGCTGGAAACACCATATATTTT
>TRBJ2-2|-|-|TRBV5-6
CASSLNWLAGTGELFF
TGTGCCAGCAGCTTAAACTGGCTAGCAGGCACCGGGGAGCTGTTTTTT
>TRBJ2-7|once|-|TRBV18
CASSPSQGAYEQYF
TGTGCCAGCTCACCTAGCCAGGGCGCCTACGAGCAGTACTTC
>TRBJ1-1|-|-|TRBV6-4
CASSDRGGTEAFF
TGTGCCAGCAGTGACAGGGGGGGCACTGAAGCTTTCTTT
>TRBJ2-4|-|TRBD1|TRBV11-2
CASSRTGAGNIQYF
TGTGCCAGCAGCAGGACAGGGGCGGGAAACATTCAGTACTTC
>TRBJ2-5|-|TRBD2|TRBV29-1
CSVLAGGGETQYF
TGCAGCGTTCTAGCGGGGGGCGGGGAGACCCAGTACTTC
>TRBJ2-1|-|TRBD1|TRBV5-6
CASSLAGGAWDEQFF
TGTGCCAGCAGCTTGGCAGGGGGCGCTTGGGATGAGCAGTTCTTC
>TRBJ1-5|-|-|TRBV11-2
CASSLSTGQPQHF
TGTGCCAGCAGCCTTTCGACAGGCCAACCCCAGCATTTT
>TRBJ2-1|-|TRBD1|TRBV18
CASSQDRGRGSYNEQFF
TGTGCCAGCTCACAGGACAGGGGGCGAGGTTCCTACAATGAGCAGTTCTTC
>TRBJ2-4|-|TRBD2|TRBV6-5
CASSPGTIKNIQYF
TGTGCCAGCAGTCCCGGGACTATTAAAAACATTCAGTACTTC
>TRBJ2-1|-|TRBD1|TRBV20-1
CSASRQGGEQFF
TGCAGTGCTAGTCGACAGGGGGGTGAGCAGTTCTTC
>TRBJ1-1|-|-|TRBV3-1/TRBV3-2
CASSQPGGRTEAFF
TGTGCCAGCAGCCAACCGGGGGGTCGCACTGAAGCTTTCTTT
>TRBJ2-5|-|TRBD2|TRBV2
CASSEGTRVETQYF
TGTGCCAGCAGTGAGGGGACTAGGGTGGAGACCCAGTACTTC
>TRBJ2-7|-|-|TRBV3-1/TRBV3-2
CASSQVERHEQYF
TGTGCCAGCAGCCAGGTCGAGCGCCACGAGCAGTACTTC
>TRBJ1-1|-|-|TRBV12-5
CASGETRQNTEAFF
TGTGCTAGCGGGGAAACCAGGCAGAACACTGAAGCTTTCTTT
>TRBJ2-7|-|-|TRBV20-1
CSASWVRGFYEQYF
TGCAGTGCTAGTTGGGTCAGGGGCTTTTACGAGCAGTACTTC
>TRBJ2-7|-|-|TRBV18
CASSPSIPYEQYF
TGTGCCAGCTCACCATCAATCCCCTACGAGCAGTACTTC